These T cell receptor beta chains were read from a single sample in a study of T cells after posttransplantation cyclophosphamide. Libraries were prepared by immunoSEQ multiplex PCR; TCRdb keeps only in-frame clonotypes and omits some of them. The sample gives tens of thousands of clones, 85% to 90% of which show up once; over 2.5% is in the top ten. The specimen sequenced was PBMCs. The origin of the receptors is a young man with a blood cancer, CMV-positive, and with a related stem cell donor. The CDR3 runs from the conserved cysteine through the conserved F or W. A D gene is named only where the DNA matches it firmly.

TRBJ1-1	TRBD1	TRBV6-6	CASSYGTGKMNTEAFF
TRBJ2-1	-	TRBV7-3	CASSLQDSYAEQFF
TRBJ2-7	TRBD1	TRBV6-5	CASSYWARGQAEQYF
TRBJ1-5	TRBD1	TRBV7-2	CASSLAGLGTGKQPQHF
TRBJ1-1	-	TRBV4-2	CASSLGQQNTEAFF
TRBJ2-3	-	TRBV2	CASRADYTDTQYF
TRBJ2-7	-	TRBV16	CASSPHAGQGSYEQYF
TRBJ1-1	TRBD1	TRBV19	CASSFSGGAFF
TRBJ2-5	-	TRBV29-1	CSVEGGTGVGETQYF
TRBJ2-5	-	TRBV11-3	CASSLADQETQYF
TRBJ2-7	-	TRBV6-1	CASSEALSGWYEQYF
TRBJ2-5	-	TRBV11-2	CASSAPPLQETQYF
TRBJ2-7	TRBD1	TRBV11-3	CASSRTGLSYEQYF
TRBJ2-1	TRBD1	TRBV11-3	CASSYGQGQGEQFF
TRBJ2-3	-	TRBV27	CASSPHSLRRAPETDTQYF
TRBJ2-7	TRBD2	TRBV27	CASKRAGSGTSRRLSDYEQYF
TRBJ1-1	TRBD1	TRBV7-9	CASSPRTGSPPEAFF
TRBJ1-5	-	TRBV28	CASSLTDRLSNQPQHF
TRBJ2-5	-	TRBV6-6	CASSYLGARETQYF
TRBJ2-5	-	TRBV7-3	CASSQGGDTQYF
TRBJ2-5	TRBD2	TRBV28	CASSLLALQETQYF
TRBJ2-7	TRBD1	TRBV11-3	CASSKTGNSYEQYF
TRBJ1-2	-	TRBV9	CASSVAGGDGYTF
TRBJ1-4	-	TRBV18	CASSPTASNEKLFF
TRBJ1-2	-	TRBV11-3	CASSRAGTSANYGYTF
TRBJ1-5	-	TRBV4-1	CASSLGLGNQPQHF
TRBJ2-7	TRBD1	TRBV7-9	CASSGWGGTGAYEQYF
TRBJ2-7	-	TRBV28	CASSFGPLGYF
TRBJ2-7	-	TRBV30	CAWSVRDYEQYF
TRBJ2-1	TRBD2	TRBV11-2	CASSWTSGGYNEQFF
TRBJ2-5	-	TRBV5-5	CASTSGGRETQYF
TRBJ2-7	TRBD1	TRBV2	CASSLGAQGASYEQYF
TRBJ1-2	-	TRBV2	CASSDLFVGADTYGYTF
TRBJ2-1	-	TRBV19	CASSIVSGWDNEQFF
TRBJ2-6	TRBD1	TRBV18	CASSLRTGSGANVLTF
TRBJ1-5	-	TRBV18	CASSPSQSGLGQPQHF
TRBJ2-4	-	TRBV7-3	CASSRGPAGAKNIQYF
TRBJ2-5	TRBD1	TRBV5-1	CASSFGTGKETQYF
TRBJ2-7	-	TRBV5-4	CASSLGHLNSYEQYF
TRBJ2-7	TRBD1	TRBV5-4	CASSQGTGPLSYEQYF
TRBJ1-1	TRBD1	TRBV5-1	CASSLLQGDTEAFF
TRBJ1-5	-	TRBV19	CASSIQSSGSDQPQHF